Below, one TCR beta chain is given with its context. This clone has more than one count but fewer than ten. Its recognized antigen is unknown. Qualities for individual bases were not recorded, and no much larger clone is one base off. The same CDR3 arises from other DNA sequences in this sample as well. The data are from a study of blood T cell repertoires in COVID-19 (dated by TCRdb to 2020 to 2022). With respect to the entire study: Samples covering the acute and convalescent phases of COVID-19 were provided by collaborators in the United States, Italy and Spain. The prospective study material was composed of cDNA or gDNA derived from T cells, B-cell-depleted T cells, or PBMCs. The dataset comprised deeply sampled blood TCRbeta repertoires from subjects exposed to, actively infected with, or recovered from COVID-19. The repertoires were released in a freely available public database meant as a resource for research on the immune response to SARS-CoV-2. Samples came from the ongoing ImmuneRACE study (first 160 participants) plus 1,254 subjects from 6 global collaborators. Sample metadata almost always included a de-identified subject ID, COVID-19 status, age in years and sex. Where available, HLA class I and class II types were obtained from metadata supplied by the sample provider rather than from assay-based typing.

Participants in the prospective study were enrolled through a virtual design, were aged roughly 18 to 100 years, and lived in 20 to 30 United States geographic areas. In the prospective study, participants were assigned to cohorts based on the clinical history participants reported in a screening survey and a study questionnaire. Recovered participants in ImmuneRACE Cohort 3 were defined by two consecutive negative NP/OP PCR tests, clearance by a healthcare professional, or resolution of symptoms. Each participant in the prospective study had whole blood, serum and a nasopharyngeal or oropharyngeal swab collected by mobile phlebotomists. Participants in the prospective study had the option to provide additional blood draws and questionnaires over an approximately 2-month period. Prospective study blood samples were shipped either frozen or at room temperature before DNA extraction. The study at large found these results: The amount of clinical and demographic metadata varied by source and participant and was provided uncurated.

From a lookup of the germline V gene, CDR1 and CDR2 are KGHSH and LQKENI. Deletion took 2 bases off V and 1 base off J, with a span of 5 bases between the germline ends. The CDR3 holds 13 amino acids from the cysteine to the phenylalanine. Just CDR3 DNA is preserved here, 39 bases in frame from base 1. TCRbeta CDR3 regions were amplified from genomic DNA using the immunoSEQ Assay, a bias-controlled multiplex PCR. In the original analysis: Nucleated cell counts per sample were estimated from amplification of reference gene primers within the assay. To quantify the absolute abundance of each unique TCRbeta CDR3 rearrangement, sequence reads were collapsed and filtered. For each sample, productive Simpson clonality was calculated as the square root of Simpson's diversity index over productive rearrangements. In its TCRdb copy, this immuneACCESS table keeps in-frame sequences only and misses some clones. Where compared with another copy, unresolved V genes explain less than half of these, and the others have no known cause. V and J calls and clone size come straight from that table; D and trimming were deduced from the DNA. This sample comprises about 210,000 clones, approximately 80% of them detected only once. 9.2% of the sample belongs to the ten largest clones.

The V and J genes are TRBV18 and TRBJ1-1; matching of 5 bases hints at TRBD1 as the D gene. Sequenced input: PBMCs or T cells enriched from blood (not recorded which). The receptor's source is a man aged 40-50 years who had recovered from COVID-19. The CDR3 reads CASSPGANTEAFF. The nucleotide sequence reads as follows: TGTGCCAGCTCACCAGGGGCGAACACTGAAGCTTTCTTT.